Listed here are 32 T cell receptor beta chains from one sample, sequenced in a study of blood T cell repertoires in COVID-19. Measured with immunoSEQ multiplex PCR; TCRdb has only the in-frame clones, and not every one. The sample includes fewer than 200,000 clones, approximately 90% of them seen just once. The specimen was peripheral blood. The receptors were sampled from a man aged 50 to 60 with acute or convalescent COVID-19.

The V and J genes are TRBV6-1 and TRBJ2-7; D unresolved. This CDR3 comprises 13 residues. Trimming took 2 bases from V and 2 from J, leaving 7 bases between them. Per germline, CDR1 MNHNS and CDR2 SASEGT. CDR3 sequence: CASSESLAYEQYF. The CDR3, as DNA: TGTGCCAGCAGTGAAAGTCTAGCCTACGAGCAGTACTTC.

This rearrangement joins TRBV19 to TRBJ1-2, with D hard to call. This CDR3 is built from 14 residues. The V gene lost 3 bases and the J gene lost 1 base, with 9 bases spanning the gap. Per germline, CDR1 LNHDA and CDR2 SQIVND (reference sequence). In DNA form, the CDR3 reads TGTGCCAGTAGTATGGGCAGTATTAACTATGGCTACACCTTC. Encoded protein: CASSMGSINYGYTF.

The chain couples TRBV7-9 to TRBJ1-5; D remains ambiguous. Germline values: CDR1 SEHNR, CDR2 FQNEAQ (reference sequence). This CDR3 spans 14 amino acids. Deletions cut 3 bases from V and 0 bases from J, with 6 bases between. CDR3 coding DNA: TGTGCCAGCAGCTTCCAGGATAGCAATCAGCCCCAGCATTTT. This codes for CASSFQDSNQPQHF.

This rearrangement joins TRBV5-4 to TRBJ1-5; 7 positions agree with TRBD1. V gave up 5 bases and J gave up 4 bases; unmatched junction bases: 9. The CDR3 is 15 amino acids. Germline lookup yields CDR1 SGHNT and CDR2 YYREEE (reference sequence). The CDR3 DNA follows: TGTGCCAGCAGTAAAATGGGACAGTCTAATCAGCCCCAGCATTTT. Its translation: CASSKMGQSNQPQHF. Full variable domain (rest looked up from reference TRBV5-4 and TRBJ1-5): ETGVTQSPTHLIKTRGQQVTLRCSSQSGHNTVSWYQQALGQGPQFIFQYYREEENGRGNFPPRFSGLQFPNYSSELNVNALELDDSALYLCASSKMGQSNQPQHFGDGTRLSIL.

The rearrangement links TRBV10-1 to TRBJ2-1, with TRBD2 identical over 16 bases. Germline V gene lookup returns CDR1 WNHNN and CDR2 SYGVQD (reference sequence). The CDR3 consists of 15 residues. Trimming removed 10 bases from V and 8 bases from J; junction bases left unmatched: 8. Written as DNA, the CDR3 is TGCGCCACTTCGACGGGGACTAGCGGGAGGGATGAGCAGTTCTTC. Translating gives CATSTGTSGRDEQFF.

The CDR3 loop is CASSSGQGDSYEQYV. Here the CDR3 DNA reads TGTGCCAGCAGCTCGGGACAGGGGGACTCCTACGAGCAGTACGTC. This rearrangement joins TRBV7-9 to TRBJ2-7, with 11 positions matching TRBD1. Germline V gene data show CDR1 as SEHNR and CDR2 as FQNEAQ (reference sequence). The CDR3 has 15 residues. V lost 4 bases and J lost 0; bases outside the gene matches: 2.

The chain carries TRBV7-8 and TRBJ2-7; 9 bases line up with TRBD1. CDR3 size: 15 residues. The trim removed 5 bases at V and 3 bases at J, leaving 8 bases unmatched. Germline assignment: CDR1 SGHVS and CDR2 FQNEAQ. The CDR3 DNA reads TGTGCCAGCAGCCCGGGACAGGGACGGGGCTACGAGCAGTACTTC. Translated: CASSPGQGRGYEQYF.

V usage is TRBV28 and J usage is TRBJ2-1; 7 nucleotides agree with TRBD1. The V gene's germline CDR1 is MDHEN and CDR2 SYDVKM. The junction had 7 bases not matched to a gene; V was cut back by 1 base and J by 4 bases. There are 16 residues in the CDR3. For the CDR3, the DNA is TGTGCCAGCAGTTTATACCCAGGGGGAAATTACAATGAGCAGTTCTTC. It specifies CASSLYPGGNYNEQFF.

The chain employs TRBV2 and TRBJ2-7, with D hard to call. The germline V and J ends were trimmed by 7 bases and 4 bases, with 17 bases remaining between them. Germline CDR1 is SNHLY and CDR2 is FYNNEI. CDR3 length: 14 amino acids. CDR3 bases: TGTGCCAGCACCTCTCTACCGCAGGCTTACGAGCAGTACTTC. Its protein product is CASTSLPQAYEQYF.

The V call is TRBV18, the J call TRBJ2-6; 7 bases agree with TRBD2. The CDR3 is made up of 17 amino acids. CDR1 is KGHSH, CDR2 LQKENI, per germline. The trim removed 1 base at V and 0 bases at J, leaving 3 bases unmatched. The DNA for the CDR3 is TGTGCCAGCTCACCACGGGGGGGGTCCTCTGGGGCCAACGTCCTGACTTTC. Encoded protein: CASSPRGGSSGANVLTF.

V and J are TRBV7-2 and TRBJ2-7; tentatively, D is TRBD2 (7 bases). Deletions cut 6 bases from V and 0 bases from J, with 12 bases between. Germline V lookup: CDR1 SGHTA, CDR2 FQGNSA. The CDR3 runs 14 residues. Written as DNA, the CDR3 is TGTGCCAGCAGAGGGAGGGGGAGCTCCTACGAGCAGTACTTC. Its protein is CASRGRGSSYEQYF.

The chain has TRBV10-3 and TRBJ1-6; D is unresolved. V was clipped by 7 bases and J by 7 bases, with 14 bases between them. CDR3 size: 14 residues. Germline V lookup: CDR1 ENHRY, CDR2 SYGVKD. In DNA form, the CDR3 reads TGTGCCATCAACCGGGGATTGGGGAATTCACCCCTCCACTTT. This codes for CAINRGLGNSPLHF.

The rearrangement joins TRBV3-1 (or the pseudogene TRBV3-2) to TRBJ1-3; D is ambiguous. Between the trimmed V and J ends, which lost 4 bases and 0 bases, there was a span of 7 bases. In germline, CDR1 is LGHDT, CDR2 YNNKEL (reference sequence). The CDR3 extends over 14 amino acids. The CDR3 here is CASSPGFSGNTIYF. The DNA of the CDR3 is TGTGCCAGCAGCCCGGGTTTCTCTGGAAACACCATATATTTT.

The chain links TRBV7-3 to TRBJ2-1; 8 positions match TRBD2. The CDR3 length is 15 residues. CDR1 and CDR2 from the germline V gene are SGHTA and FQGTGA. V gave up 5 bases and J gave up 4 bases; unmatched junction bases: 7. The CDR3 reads CASSISGNSYNEQFF. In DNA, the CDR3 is TGTGCCAGCAGCATTAGCGGGAACTCATACAATGAGCAGTTCTTC. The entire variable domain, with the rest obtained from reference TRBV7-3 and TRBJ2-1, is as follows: GAGVSQTPSNKVTEKGKYVELRCDPISGHTALYWYRQSLGQGPEFLIYFQGTGAADDSGLPNDRFFAVRPEGSVSTLKIQRTERGDSAVYLCASSISGNSYNEQFFGPGTRLTVL.

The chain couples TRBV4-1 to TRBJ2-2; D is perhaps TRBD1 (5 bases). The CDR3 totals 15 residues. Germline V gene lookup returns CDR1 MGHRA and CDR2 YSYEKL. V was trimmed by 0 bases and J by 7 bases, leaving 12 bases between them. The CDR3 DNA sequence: TGCGCCAGCAGCCAAGAAAGGGGCCTTTACGGGGAGCTGTTTTTT. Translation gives CASSQERGLYGELFF.

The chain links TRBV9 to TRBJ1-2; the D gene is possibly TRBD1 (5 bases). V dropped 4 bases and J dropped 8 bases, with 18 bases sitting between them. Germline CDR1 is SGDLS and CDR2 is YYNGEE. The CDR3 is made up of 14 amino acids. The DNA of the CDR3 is TGTGCCAGCAGCCCCTCCGCGGGGGTTCAGGGCTACACCTTC. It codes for CASSPSAGVQGYTF. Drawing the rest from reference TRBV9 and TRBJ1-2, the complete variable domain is DSGVTQTPKHLITATGQRVTLRCSPRSGDLSVYWYQQSLDQGLQFLIQYYNGEERAKGNILERFSAQQFPDLHSELNLSSLELGDSALYFCASSPSAGVQGYTFGSGTRLTVV.

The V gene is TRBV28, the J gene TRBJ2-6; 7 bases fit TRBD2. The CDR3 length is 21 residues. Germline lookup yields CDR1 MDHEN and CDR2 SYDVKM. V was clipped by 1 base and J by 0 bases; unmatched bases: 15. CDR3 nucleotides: TGTGCCAGCAGTTTATTCTCTCAAGTGGGGAGGGACTTCTCTGGGGCCAACGTCCTGACTTTC. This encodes CASSLFSQVGRDFSGANVLTF.

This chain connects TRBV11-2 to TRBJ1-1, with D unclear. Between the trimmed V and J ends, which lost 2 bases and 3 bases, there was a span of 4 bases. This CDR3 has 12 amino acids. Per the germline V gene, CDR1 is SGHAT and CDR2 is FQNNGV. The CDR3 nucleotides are TGTGCCAGCAGCTTAACGGACACTGAAGCTTTCTTT. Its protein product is CASSLTDTEAFF.

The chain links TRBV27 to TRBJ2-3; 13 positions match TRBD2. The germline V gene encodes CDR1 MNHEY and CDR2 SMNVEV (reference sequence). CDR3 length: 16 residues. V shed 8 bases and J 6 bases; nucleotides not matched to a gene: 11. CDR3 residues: CASQTGTSGVRDTQYF. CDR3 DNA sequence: TGTGCCAGCCAAACCGGGACTAGCGGGGTTCGGGATACGCAGTATTTT.

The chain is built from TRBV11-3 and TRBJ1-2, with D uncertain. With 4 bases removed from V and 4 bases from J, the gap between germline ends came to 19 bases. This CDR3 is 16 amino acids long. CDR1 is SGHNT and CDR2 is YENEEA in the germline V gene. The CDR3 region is CASSSSTQEAPYGYTF. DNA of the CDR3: TGTGCCAGCAGCTCGTCGACCCAGGAAGCCCCCTATGGCTACACCTTC.

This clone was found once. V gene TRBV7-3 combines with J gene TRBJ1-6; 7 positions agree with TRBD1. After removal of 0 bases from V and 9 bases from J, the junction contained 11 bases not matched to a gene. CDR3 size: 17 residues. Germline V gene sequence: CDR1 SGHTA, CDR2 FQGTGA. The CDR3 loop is CASSLTPPDRAGSPLHF. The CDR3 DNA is TGTGCCAGCAGCTTAACCCCCCCCGACAGGGCCGGTTCACCCCTCCACTTT.

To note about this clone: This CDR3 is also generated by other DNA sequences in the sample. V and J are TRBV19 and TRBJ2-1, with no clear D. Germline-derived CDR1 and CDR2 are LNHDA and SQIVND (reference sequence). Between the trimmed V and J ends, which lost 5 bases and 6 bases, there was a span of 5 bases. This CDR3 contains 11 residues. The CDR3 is CASSFRNEQFF. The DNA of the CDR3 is TGTGCCAGTAGTTTCCGCAATGAGCAGTTCTTC.

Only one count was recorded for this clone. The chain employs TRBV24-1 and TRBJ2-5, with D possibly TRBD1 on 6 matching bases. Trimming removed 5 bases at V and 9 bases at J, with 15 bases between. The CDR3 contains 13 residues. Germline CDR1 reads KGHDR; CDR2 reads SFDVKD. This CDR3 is CATSAPGTHPQYF. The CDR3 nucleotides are TGTGCCACCAGTGCCCCGGGGACACATCCCCAGTACTTC.

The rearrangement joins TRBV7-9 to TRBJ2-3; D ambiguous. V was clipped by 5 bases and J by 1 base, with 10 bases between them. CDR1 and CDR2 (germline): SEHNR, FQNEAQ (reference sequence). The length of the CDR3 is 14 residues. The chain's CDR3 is CASSPRIGTDTQYF. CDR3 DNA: TGTGCCAGCAGCCCCCGTATCGGCACAGATACGCAGTATTTT.

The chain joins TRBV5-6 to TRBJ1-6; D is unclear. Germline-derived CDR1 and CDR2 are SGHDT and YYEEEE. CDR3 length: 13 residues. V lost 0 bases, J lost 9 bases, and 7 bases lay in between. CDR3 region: CASSLDSGSPLHF. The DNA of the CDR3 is TGTGCCAGCAGCTTGGATTCGGGTTCACCCCTCCACTTT.

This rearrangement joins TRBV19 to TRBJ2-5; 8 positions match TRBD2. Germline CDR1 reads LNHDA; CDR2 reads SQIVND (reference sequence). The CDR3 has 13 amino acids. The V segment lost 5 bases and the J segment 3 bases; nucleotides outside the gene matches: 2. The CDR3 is CASSGAGEETQYF. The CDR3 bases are TGTGCCAGTAGTGGAGCGGGGGAAGAGACCCAGTACTTC.

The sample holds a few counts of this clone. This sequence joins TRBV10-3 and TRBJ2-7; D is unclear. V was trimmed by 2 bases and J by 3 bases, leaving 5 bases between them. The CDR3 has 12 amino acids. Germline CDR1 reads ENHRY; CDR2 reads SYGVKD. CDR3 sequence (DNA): TGTGCCATCAGTGAGGAGGACTACGAGCAGTACGTC. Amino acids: CAISEEDYEQYV.

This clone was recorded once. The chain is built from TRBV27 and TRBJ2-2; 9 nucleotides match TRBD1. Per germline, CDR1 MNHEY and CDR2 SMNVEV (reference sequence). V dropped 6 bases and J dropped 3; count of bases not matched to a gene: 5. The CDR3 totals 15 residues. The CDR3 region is CASRLGTGHTGELFF. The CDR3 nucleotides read TGTGCCAGCAGATTAGGGACAGGGCACACCGGGGAGCTGTTTTTT.

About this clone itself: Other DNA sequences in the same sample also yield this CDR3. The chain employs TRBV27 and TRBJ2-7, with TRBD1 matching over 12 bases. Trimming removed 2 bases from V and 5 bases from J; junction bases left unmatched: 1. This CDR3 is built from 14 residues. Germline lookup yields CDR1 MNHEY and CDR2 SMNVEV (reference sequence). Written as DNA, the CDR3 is TGTGCCAGCAGTTTAGGGACAGGGGGCAACGAGCAGTACTTC. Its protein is CASSLGTGGNEQYF.

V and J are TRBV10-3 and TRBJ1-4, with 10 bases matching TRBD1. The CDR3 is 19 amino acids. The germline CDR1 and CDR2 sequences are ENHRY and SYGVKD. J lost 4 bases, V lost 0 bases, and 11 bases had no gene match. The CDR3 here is CAISESPFGTGADNEKLFF. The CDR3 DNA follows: TGTGCCATCAGTGAGTCCCCCTTTGGGACAGGGGCTGATAATGAAAAACTGTTTTTT.

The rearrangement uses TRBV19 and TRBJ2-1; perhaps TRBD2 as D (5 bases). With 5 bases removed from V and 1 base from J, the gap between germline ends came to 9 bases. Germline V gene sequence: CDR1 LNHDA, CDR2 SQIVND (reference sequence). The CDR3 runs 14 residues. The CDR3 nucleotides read TGTGCCAGTAGTTATCTAGCATCCTACAATGAGCAGTTCTTC. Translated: CASSYLASYNEQFF. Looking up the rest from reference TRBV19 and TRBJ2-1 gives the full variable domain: DGGITQSPKYLFRKEGQNVTLSCEQNLNHDAMYWYRQDPGQGLRLIYYSQIVNDFQKGDIAEGYSVSREKKESFPLTVTSAQKNPTAFYLCASSYLASYNEQFFGPGTRLTVL.

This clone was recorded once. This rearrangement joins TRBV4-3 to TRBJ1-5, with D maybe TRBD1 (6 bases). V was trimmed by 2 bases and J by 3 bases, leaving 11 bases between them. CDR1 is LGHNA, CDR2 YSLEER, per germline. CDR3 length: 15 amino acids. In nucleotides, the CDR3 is TGCGCCAGCAGCCAAAGCAGGGGTGCCAATCAGCCCCAGCATTTT. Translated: CASSQSRGANQPQHF.